A single sample gave rise to the 23 T cell receptor beta chains below, sequenced in a study of cytomegalovirus exposure and HLA in healthy donors. Primers for the PCR totalled 60 Vbeta and 13 Jbeta. Using immunoSEQ multiplex PCR, the repertoire was profiled, and TCRdb retains in-frame clones only, with some absent. The data show almost 95,000 clones, 69% seen once. Specimen: PBMCs. These receptors came from a man aged 45-60 years in good health and CMV-seronegative.

This clone showed up just once. The chain couples TRBV5-6 to TRBJ1-4; no reliable D call. Trimming cost V 3 bases and J 5 bases, with 14 bases left between them. CDR1 and CDR2 (germline): SGHDT, YYEEEE. The CDR3 length is 15 residues. CDR3 DNA: TGTGCCAGCAGCTCCCCCACAGATTGGAATGAAAAACTGTTTTTT. It translates to CASSSPTDWNEKLFF.

This clone was found once. Other DNA sequences in this specimen translate into the identical CDR3. The chain has TRBV7-3 and TRBJ1-1; TRBD1 agrees at 7 bases. Germline V gene data show CDR1 as SGHTA and CDR2 as FQGTGA. This CDR3 spans 13 amino acids. V was pared by 4 bases and J by 5 bases, with 4 bases of the junction left unmatched. In DNA form, the CDR3 reads TGTGCCAGCAGCTCGCGACAGGGAACTGAAGCTTTCTTT. Protein: CASSSRQGTEAFF.

This chain uses TRBV28 with TRBJ2-7, with 8 bases lining up with TRBD1. CDR3 size: 16 residues. The J segment lost 3 bases and the V segment lost 7 bases, leaving 14 bases of the junction unmatched. CDR1 and CDR2 from the germline V gene are MDHEN and SYDVKM. CDR3 region: CASTTQGAERNYEQYF. The CDR3 DNA reads as TGTGCCAGCACCACCCAGGGGGCTGAAAGGAACTACGAGCAGTACTTC.

The rearrangement joins TRBV10-2 to TRBJ1-3; D is unresolved. Trimming cost V 5 bases and J 0 bases, with 2 bases left between them. This CDR3 region has 12 residues. CDR1 and CDR2 from the germline V gene are WSHSY and SAAADI. The CDR3 loop is CASSLSGNTIYF. DNA of the CDR3: TGCGCCAGCAGTCTCTCTGGAAACACCATATATTTT.

The genes are TRBV29-1 and TRBJ1-1, with D tentatively TRBD1 (6 bases). The CDR3 sequence is 13 residues long. The V and J ends lost 3 bases and 2 bases respectively, with 10 bases between them. CDR1 is SQVTM, CDR2 ANQGSEA, per germline. The CDR3 region is CSVDWGGNTEAFF. As DNA, the CDR3 is TGCAGCGTTGATTGGGGGGGCAACACTGAAGCTTTCTTT.

A few counts support this clone. The chain is built from TRBV7-8 and TRBJ2-3; 7 nucleotides agree with TRBD2. V lost 0 bases to trimming and J lost 8 bases; unmatched junction nucleotides: 5. The CDR3 sequence is 14 residues long. The germline gives CDR1 SGHVS, CDR2 FQNEAQ. CDR3 residues: CASSLARERRTQYF. The CDR3 coding sequence is TGTGCCAGCAGCTTAGCGCGGGAGCGCCGTACGCAGTATTTT.

V gene TRBV4-3 combines with J gene TRBJ2-1; the D gene is possibly TRBD2 (5 bases). This CDR3 has 15 residues. Trimming pared 0 bases from V and 3 bases from J, leaving 9 bases between. The germline CDR1 and CDR2 sequences are LGHNA and YSLEER. CDR3 in DNA: TGCGCCAGCAGCCAAGACAGGACTGTCTACAATGAGCAGTTCTTC. This encodes CASSQDRTVYNEQFF.

This sequence joins TRBV27 and TRBJ2-3; maybe TRBD2 (5 bases). The CDR3 runs 16 residues. Germline assignment: CDR1 MNHEY and CDR2 SMNVEV (reference sequence). The V end lost 0 bases, the J end lost 0 bases, and 10 bases lay between the germline ends. Here the CDR3 DNA reads TGTGCCAGCAGTTTATCGGGGAGACCTAGCACAGATACGCAGTATTTT. Amino acids: CASSLSGRPSTDTQYF.

Written as DNA, the CDR3 is TGTGCCATCAGGTCAAGACTCGACAATGAGCAGTTCTTC. Its protein product is CAIRSRLDNEQFF. This chain connects TRBV10-3 to TRBJ2-1; D remains unclear. CDR1 ENHRY and CDR2 SYGVKD come from the germline V gene. V shed 6 bases and J shed 5 bases, with 11 bases lying between them. The CDR3 loop spans 13 amino acids.

This sequence joins TRBV6-5 and TRBJ2-5; 8 bases map to TRBD2. This CDR3 has 15 residues. J was trimmed by 2 bases and V by 5 bases; bases with no gene match: 7. Germline V gene data show CDR1 as MNHEY and CDR2 as SVGAGI. The CDR3 here is CASSGERGRQETQYF. CDR3 nucleotides: TGTGCCAGCAGTGGGGAGCGGGGGAGACAAGAGACCCAGTACTTC.

V gene TRBV28 combines with J gene TRBJ1-1, with TRBD1 matching 9 bases. The CDR3 loop spans 15 amino acids. V shed 7 bases and J 4 bases; nucleotides not matched to a gene: 10. Germline V gene data show CDR1 as MDHEN and CDR2 as SYDVKM. CDR3 region: CASTIGQGTGTEAFF. The CDR3, as DNA: TGTGCCAGCACCATAGGACAGGGGACGGGCACTGAAGCTTTCTTT.

The chain recombines TRBV5-4 with TRBJ1-1; no definite D call. The length of the CDR3 is 15 residues. CDR1 and CDR2 (germline): SGHNT, YYREEE (reference sequence). Trimming took off 0 bases at V and 3 bases at J, with 12 bases between the two ends. In DNA, the CDR3 is TGTGCCAGCAGCTTGGGTACCCTCGCGGACACTGAAGCTTTCTTT. Translation: CASSLGTLADTEAFF. Complete variable domain (other parts from reference TRBV5-4 and TRBJ1-1): ETGVTQSPTHLIKTRGQQVTLRCSSQSGHNTVSWYQQALGQGPQFIFQYYREEENGRGNFPPRFSGLQFPNYSSELNVNALELDDSALYLCASSLGTLADTEAFFGQGTRLTVV.

This clone was counted once. The rearrangement uses TRBV25-1 and TRBJ2-3; 10 bases line up with TRBD2. This CDR3 has 15 residues. V lost 5 bases, J lost 2 bases, and 4 bases stayed unmatched. CDR1 is MGHDK and CDR2 is SYGVNS in the germline V gene. CDR3 nucleotides: TGTGCCAGCAGTACACTAGCGGGGTCCACAGATACGCAGTATTTT. It specifies CASSTLAGSTDTQYF.

J is TRBJ1-1 and V is TRBV6-6, with D possibly being TRBD1 (5 bases). V was cut by 11 bases and J by 4 bases, with 17 bases left in between. CDR3 length: 13 amino acids. Germline V CDR1 and CDR2: MNHNY, SVGAGI (reference sequence). In DNA, the CDR3 is TGTGCCGGCGCATTTGGGGGGGGCACTGAAGCTTTCTTT. Protein: CAGAFGGGTEAFF.

The chain recombines TRBV2 with TRBJ2-3; D perhaps matches TRBD2 (6 bases). Germline CDR1 is SNHLY and CDR2 is FYNNEI. The CDR3 has 16 amino acids. V was cut by 7 bases and J by 8 bases, with 25 bases left in between. The CDR3 here is CASMVLGGIRSGTQYF. CDR3 nucleotide sequence: TGTGCCAGCATGGTTTTGGGCGGGATAAGGTCAGGTACGCAGTATTTT.

The gene calls are TRBV5-1 and TRBJ2-7; TRBD1 aligns across 8 bases. With 0 bases clipped from V and 4 bases from J, the junction kept 3 bases outside the gene matches. Per germline, CDR1 SGHRS and CDR2 YFSETQ. This CDR3 comprises 14 residues. CDR3 bases: TGCGCCAGCAGCTTGGGACAGGGGTCTTACGAGCAGTACTTC. This translates into CASSLGQGSYEQYF.

J is TRBJ1-5 and V is TRBV7-6; the match to TRBD1 covers 8 bases. J lost 5 bases, V lost 5 bases, and 8 bases had no gene match. The CDR3 is 15 amino acids. Germline V lookup: CDR1 SGHVS, CDR2 FNYEAQ. CDR3 bases: TGTGCCAGCAGCCGACGGACAGGGTTTGATCAGCCCCAGCATTTT. Its translation is CASSRRTGFDQPQHF.

V gene TRBV28 combines with J gene TRBJ1-2; D is unclear. CDR3 length: 12 amino acids. V was clipped by 2 bases and J by 3 bases, with 4 bases between them. Germline V gene sequence: CDR1 MDHEN, CDR2 SYDVKM. CDR3 in amino acids: CASSLQDYGYTF. The CDR3 DNA reads as TGTGCCAGCAGTTTACAGGACTATGGCTACACCTTC.

V usage is TRBV30 and J usage is TRBJ1-4; 7 nucleotides line up with TRBD1. CDR3 length equals 15 residues. Germline values: CDR1 GTSNPN, CDR2 SVGIG (reference sequence). After removal of 1 base from V and 7 bases from J, the junction contained 9 bases not matched to a gene. CDR3 residues: CAWSASGTAREKLFF. Written as DNA, the CDR3 is TGTGCCTGGAGTGCCTCCGGGACAGCGCGTGAAAAACTGTTTTTT.

The genes are TRBV5-1 and TRBJ1-5; 8 bases match TRBD1. This CDR3 is built from 13 residues. Germline trimming cut 3 bases from V and 5 bases from J; bases unmatched to any gene: 1. From germline, CDR1 is SGHRS and CDR2 YFSETQ. Written as DNA, the CDR3 is TGCGCCAGCAGCTCGGACAGGGATCAGCCCCAGCATTTT. This translates into CASSSDRDQPQHF.

The chain recombines TRBV7-8 with TRBJ2-7; 8 nucleotides line up with TRBD2. The ends lost 0 bases at V and 2 bases at J; junction bases unmatched: 0. The CDR3 contains 14 residues. Germline assignment: CDR1 SGHVS and CDR2 FQNEAQ. CDR3 loop: CASSLAGGAYEQYF. The DNA for the CDR3 is TGTGCCAGCAGCTTAGCCGGGGGGGCCTACGAGCAGTACTTC.

This chain connects TRBV7-8 to TRBJ1-5; 9 nucleotides line up with TRBD1. The germline gives CDR1 SGHVS, CDR2 FQNEAQ. This CDR3 is 15 amino acids long. Trimming at V came to 0 bases and at J to 5 bases, leaving 2 bases not matched to a gene. CDR3 coding DNA: TGTGCCAGCAGCTTAGCAAGGACAGGGGATCAGCCCCAGCATTTT. Translated: CASSLARTGDQPQHF.

The V call is TRBV6-5, the J call TRBJ1-6; D is ambiguous. The V gene lost 11 bases and the J gene lost 3 bases, with 8 bases spanning the gap. The germline V gene encodes CDR1 MNHEY and CDR2 SVGAGI. The CDR3 is made up of 12 amino acids. The CDR3 region is CAAGRYNSPLHF. DNA for the CDR3: TGTGCCGCGGGTCGCTATAATTCACCCCTCCACTTT.